Listed here are 22 T cell receptor beta chains from one sample, sequenced in a study of CD4 T cells in relation to SARS-CoV-2 and coronaviruses. Produced via immunoSEQ multiplex PCR; TCRdb's table is partial and in-frame only. Of roughly 61,000 clones listed, roughly 89% were seen once; the top ten hold about 1.4%. The unexposed donors gave CD4+ T cells in about 2011-2018, prior to COVID-19. The sample consisted of memory CD4+ T cells from PBMCs. The receptors originated from a human donor in good health.

The chain has TRBV5-1 and TRBJ1-3; D remains unclear. The V and J ends lost 0 bases and 0 bases respectively, with 4 bases between them. Germline V gene sequence: CDR1 SGHRS, CDR2 YFSETQ. The length of the CDR3 is 14 residues. CDR3 residues: CASSLDGSGNTIYF. Here the CDR3 DNA reads TGCGCCAGCAGCTTGGATGGCTCTGGAAACACCATATATTTT.

This chain links TRBV27 with TRBJ2-3, with D perhaps matching TRBD1 (5 bases). The CDR3 spans 14 residues. The V gene's germline CDR1 is MNHEY and CDR2 SMNVEV (reference sequence). The ends were cut back, 6 bases at V and 8 bases at J, with 18 bases in the middle. The CDR3 sequence is CASSSRQSSGTQYF. The DNA of the CDR3 is TGTGCCAGCAGCTCTCGACAGAGCTCAGGTACGCAGTATTTT.

The genes are TRBV7-9 and TRBJ2-7; tentatively, D is TRBD2 (6 bases). CDR1 and CDR2 (germline): SEHNR, FQNEAQ (reference sequence). This CDR3 has 15 residues. V was pared by 7 bases and J by 7 bases, with 23 bases between. The DNA of the CDR3 is TGTGCCAGCACCCCTCAGGCTCAATTGGGGAGGGAGCAGTACTTC. It encodes CASTPQAQLGREQYF.

The V and J genes are TRBV5-1 and TRBJ2-1, with 7 nucleotides matching TRBD1. V lost 2 bases, J lost 7 bases, and 3 bases stayed unmatched. This CDR3 is built from 13 residues. The germline V gene encodes CDR1 SGHRS and CDR2 YFSETQ. The chain's CDR3 is CASSFETGNEQFF. The CDR3 nucleotides read TGCGCCAGCAGCTTTGAGACAGGGAATGAGCAGTTCTTC.

This clone was recorded a few times. The chain combines TRBV19 with TRBJ1-5; D gene unclear. Between the trimmed V and J ends, which lost 5 bases and 6 bases, there was a span of 8 bases. Germline assignment: CDR1 LNHDA and CDR2 SQIVND (reference sequence). The length of the CDR3 is 12 residues. CDR3: CASSGVGQPQHF. CDR3 sequence (DNA): TGTGCCAGTAGTGGGGTCGGTCAGCCCCAGCATTTT.

The chain employs TRBV5-4 and TRBJ2-1, with TRBD2 matching over 13 bases. With 7 bases clipped from V and 1 base from J, the junction kept 8 bases outside the gene matches. The CDR3 spans 17 residues. Germline V lookup: CDR1 SGHNT, CDR2 YYREEE (reference sequence). The CDR3: CASLRTSGSISYNEQFF. The DNA of the CDR3 is TGTGCCAGCTTAAGGACTAGCGGGAGTATATCCTACAATGAGCAGTTCTTC.

The chain employs TRBV11-3 and TRBJ2-2; TRBD1 matches at 10 bases. Germline V lookup: CDR1 SGHNT, CDR2 YENEEA. Trimming at V came to 5 bases and at J to 5 bases, leaving 11 bases not matched to a gene. CDR3 length: 17 residues. The CDR3 DNA reads as TGTGCCAGCAGCCGTACCACCGGGACAGGGGTAACCGGGGAGCTGTTTTTT. Translating it yields CASSRTTGTGVTGELFF.

V and J are TRBV2 and TRBJ2-3, with TRBD2 matching 10 bases. The CDR3 length is 17 residues. After removal of 0 bases from V and 2 bases from J, the junction contained 5 bases not matched to a gene. The germline gives CDR1 SNHLY, CDR2 FYNNEI. CDR3 coding DNA: TGTGCCAGCAGTGAAGCCGGGACTAGCGTATACACAGATACGCAGTATTTT. Translated, it gives CASSEAGTSVYTDTQYF.

The chain combines TRBV30 with TRBJ2-7; 9 bases align to TRBD1. The V gene end was trimmed by 0 bases and the J gene end by 2 bases; junction bases not matched to a gene: 5. Per germline, CDR1 GTSNPN and CDR2 SVGIG (reference sequence). This CDR3 is built from 15 residues. The CDR3 protein is CAWSVGTGIPYEQYF. The CDR3 region has the DNA TGTGCCTGGAGTGTAGGGACAGGGATCCCCTACGAGCAGTACTTC.

The V and J genes are TRBV28 and TRBJ1-2; the D is unclear. Germline CDR1 reads MDHEN; CDR2 reads SYDVKM. The V and J ends lost 5 bases and 0 bases respectively, with 7 bases between them. The CDR3 covers 13 residues. CDR3 protein: CASSPTANYGYTF. CDR3 in DNA: TGTGCCAGCAGTCCTACAGCTAACTATGGCTACACCTTC.

The chain combines TRBV10-2 with TRBJ2-3, with TRBD2 identical over 8 bases. Germline V CDR1 and CDR2: WSHSY, SAAADI. The V and J ends lost 4 bases and 0 bases, in that order; junction bases with no gene match: 3. This CDR3 comprises 15 residues. Written as DNA, the CDR3 is TGCGCCAGCAGTGTTACTAGCGGTAGCACAGATACGCAGTATTTT. Its translation is CASSVTSGSTDTQYF.

V usage is TRBV5-1 and J usage is TRBJ2-1, with 7 nucleotides matching TRBD1. CDR1 and CDR2 (germline): SGHRS, YFSETQ. The CDR3 spans 17 residues. Unmatched junction bases numbered 17, after V lost 6 bases and J lost 5 bases. For the CDR3, the DNA is TGCGCCAGCACCCGGGACAGTCCAGTTCATTACAACAATGAGCAGTTCTTC. The encoded protein is CASTRDSPVHYNNEQFF.

The chain links TRBV21-1 to TRBJ2-3; the table calls TRBD1, which could not be checked here. TRBV21-1 is given as a pseudogene. The CDR3 extends over 18 amino acids. CDR3 sequence (DNA): TGTGCCAGCAGCAAAGAAGGACAGATCGTCCTCCCCACAGATACGCAGTATTTT. Translated: CASSKEGQIVLPTDTQYF.

The chain joins TRBV19 to TRBJ2-3; tentatively, D is TRBD1 (6 bases). The CDR3 has 17 residues. Trimming pared 4 bases from V and 5 bases from J, leaving 22 bases between. Germline V gene sequence: CDR1 LNHDA, CDR2 SQIVND (reference sequence). CDR3 nucleotide sequence: TGTGCCAGTAGTAGGGGAAGGGAAACAGGGCGGAAAGATACGCAGTATTTT. Its translation: CASSRGRETGRKDTQYF.

This chain joins TRBV5-1 and TRBJ1-3, with 7 bases matching TRBD1. Germline values: CDR1 SGHRS, CDR2 YFSETQ. The CDR3 spans 17 residues. The junction had 6 bases not matched to a gene; V was cut back by 0 bases and J by 0 bases. CDR3 loop: CASSLGVRTGSGNTIYF. The CDR3 coding sequence is TGCGCCAGCAGCTTGGGAGTCCGGACAGGCTCTGGAAACACCATATATTTT.

This rearrangement joins TRBV28 to TRBJ2-1; D is perhaps TRBD1 (6 bases). Germline CDR1 is MDHEN and CDR2 is SYDVKM. Trimming cost V 5 bases and J 10 bases, with 9 bases left between them. The CDR3 consists of 11 residues. CDR3 nucleotide sequence: TGTGCCAGCAGTCAGGGGTGGGAGCAGTTCTTC. This codes for CASSQGWEQFF.

This CDR3 is CTSSRVCSGQGDNEQFF. The CDR3 DNA reads TGCACCAGCAGCCGAGTTTGTTCGGGACAGGGGGATAATGAGCAGTTCTTC. The rearrangement uses TRBV1 and TRBJ2-1; the table assigns TRBD1, which was not confirmed against the DNA. TRBV1 is shown as a pseudogene. The CDR3 has 17 amino acids.

CDR3 amino acids: CASRDTGTAYEQYF. The CDR3 DNA reads as TGTGCCAGCAGGGACACCGGGACAGCCTACGAGCAGTACTTC. The J gene is TRBJ2-7, the V gene TRBV6-6; 7 nucleotides match TRBD1. The CDR3 consists of 14 residues. Germline values: CDR1 MNHNY, CDR2 SVGAGI (reference sequence). J lost 2 bases, V lost 6 bases, and 7 bases had no gene match.

This sequence joins TRBV28 and TRBJ2-5; 10 nucleotides agree with TRBD2. This CDR3 has 15 amino acids. Germline V gene sequence: CDR1 MDHEN, CDR2 SYDVKM. V gave up 7 bases and J gave up 5 bases; unmatched junction bases: 10. Here the CDR3 reads CASTPPLAGVETQYF. The CDR3, as DNA: TGTGCCAGCACCCCCCCGCTAGCGGGAGTCGAGACCCAGTACTTC.

The chain uses TRBV28 and TRBJ2-6; possible D gene TRBD2, 6 bases. The ends were cut back, 5 bases at V and 1 base at J, with 15 bases in the middle. The CDR3 has 17 residues. Germline CDR1 MDHEN, CDR2 SYDVKM. The DNA of the CDR3 is TGTGCCAGCAGTCCCGGAGGGGATGCTTCTGGGGCCAACGTCCTGACTTTC. Its protein product is CASSPGGDASGANVLTF.

The chain carries TRBV27 and TRBJ2-7; 9 bases map to TRBD1. Looked up from germline, CDR1 is MNHEY and CDR2 is SMNVEV (reference sequence). V dropped 2 bases and J dropped 5; count of bases not matched to a gene: 4. The CDR3 loop spans 14 amino acids. The CDR3 spells CASSLGTGRDEQYF. CDR3 nucleotides: TGTGCCAGCAGTTTAGGGACAGGGAGGGACGAGCAGTACTTC.

In DNA, the CDR3 is TGTGCCTGGAGTGGGGCCAATTCACCCCTCCACTTT. It codes for CAWSGANSPLHF. The chain links TRBV30 to TRBJ1-6; D gene uncertain. V lost 1 base and J 7 bases, leaving 5 bases between the germline ends. Germline CDR1 reads GTSNPN; CDR2 reads SVGIG (reference sequence). CDR3 length: 12 residues.